Below are 27 T cell receptor beta chains sequenced from a single sample in a study of CXCR3-negative and CXCR3-positive naive CD8 T cells. It was by 5' RACE with UMI labels that the TRB cDNA libraries were prepared. Reanalyzing the 5' RACE reads, TCRdb keeps one entry per CDR3 protein, without DNA. Recorded for this sample: about 98,000 distinct CDR3 sequences. Study-level points and caveats: Naive cells positive for CXCR3 carried more hydrophobic TRB CDR3s than CXCR3-negative ones.

No antigen has been identified for these receptors. The sequencing input was naive CXCR3+ CD8+ T cells from blood. As to subset: CD45RO-CCR7+CD27+CD95- naive CD8+ T cells expressing CXCR3 (TNR3+). These receptor sequences come from a human donor in good health. Some clones in this sample may be carry-over from other donors' samples.

The V and J genes are TRBV29-1 and TRBJ1-2. Germline-derived CDR1 and CDR2 are SQVTM and ANQGSEA. The CDR3 sequence is 13 residues long. The CDR3 here is CSVFPPGPYGYTF.

The J gene is TRBJ2-1, the V gene TRBV27; lacking DNA, the TRBD1 call made by TCRdb goes unchecked. Per germline, CDR1 MNHEY and CDR2 SMNVEV (reference sequence). This CDR3 has 16 amino acids. The chain's CDR3 is CASSFRGPQSYNEQFF.

CDR3 residues: CASSLGTGTNYGYTF. The gene calls are TRBV4-1 and TRBJ1-2; TCRdb returns TRBD1, unconfirmable since there is no DNA. Germline lookup yields CDR1 MGHRA and CDR2 YSYEKL. The CDR3 extends over 15 amino acids.

The rearrangement joins TRBV28 to TRBJ2-1; the D gene TCRdb calls, TRBD1, cannot be checked with no DNA. This CDR3 contains 15 residues. Germline CDR1 is MDHEN and CDR2 is SYDVKM. CDR3: CASSFRGPIENEQFF.

The chain has TRBV7-2 and TRBJ2-3; TCRdb's D gene call, TRBD2, goes unchecked for lack of DNA. The CDR3 contains 14 residues. The germline V gene encodes CDR1 SGHTA and CDR2 FQGNSA. The CDR3 loop reads CASVTSGGYNTQYF. The entire variable domain, with the rest obtained from reference TRBV7-2 and TRBJ2-3, is as follows: GAGVSQSPSNKVTEKGKDVELRCDPISGHTALYWYRQSLGQGLEFLIYFQGNSAPDKSGLPSDRFSAERTGGSVSTLTIQRTQQEDSAVYLCASVTSGGYNTQYFGPGTRLTVL.

V and J are TRBV12-3 or TRBV12-4 and TRBJ2-1; TCRdb indicates TRBD2, and absent DNA this call remains unverified. The CDR3 runs 16 residues. CDR3 residues: CASSLDLTSGYNEQFF.

The gene calls are TRBV7-7 and TRBJ2-3. The CDR3 has 15 amino acids. CDR1 is SSHAT and CDR2 is FNYEAQ in the germline V gene (reference sequence). CDR3 sequence: CASSLGQESTDTQYF.

This chain joins TRBV6-5 and TRBJ2-5. The CDR3 extends over 14 amino acids. The V gene's germline CDR1 is MNHEY and CDR2 SVGAGI. The CDR3 reads CASSRGLYQETQYF.

The chain has TRBV6-1 and TRBJ2-1; TCRdb names TRBD1, which stays unverified in the absence of DNA. This CDR3 spans 15 amino acids. Germline CDR1 MNHNS, CDR2 SASEGT. CDR3 residues: CASSEGRTVFPEQFF.

The rearrangement uses TRBV12-3 or TRBV12-4 and TRBJ2-2. The CDR3 contains 13 residues. The CDR3 loop reads CASSLWNTGELFF.

The chain couples TRBV28 to TRBJ2-6. The V gene's germline CDR1 is MDHEN and CDR2 SYDVKM. CDR3 length: 16 amino acids. This chain's CDR3 is CASSLPQGAGANVLTF.

The CDR3: CASSSSRLAGAYEQYF. V gene TRBV6-2 or TRBV6-3 combines with J gene TRBJ2-7; the D call from TCRdb, TRBD2, cannot be confirmed without DNA. Per the germline V gene, CDR1 is MNHEY and CDR2 is SVGEGT. The CDR3 loop spans 16 amino acids.

The chain couples TRBV6-2 or TRBV6-3 to TRBJ2-1; no DNA is available, so the TRBD1 call from TCRdb remains unchecked. The CDR3 extends over 19 amino acids. Germline V gene data show CDR1 as MNHEY and CDR2 as SVGEGT. CDR3 amino acids: CASSYSSSSTGTSYNEQFF.

V usage is TRBV29-1 and J usage is TRBJ1-2; TCRdb outputs TRBD1, but without DNA this stays unchecked. Germline-derived CDR1 and CDR2 are SQVTM and ANQGSEA. The CDR3 spans 15 residues. This chain's CDR3 is CSVRDRALPHYGYTF. Full variable domain (rest looked up from reference TRBV29-1 and TRBJ1-2): SAVISQKPSRDICQRGTSLTIQCQVDSQVTMMFWYRQQPGQSLTLIATANQGSEATYESGFVIDKFPISRPNLTFSTLTVSNMSPEDSSIYLCSVRDRALPHYGYTFGSGTRLTVV.

The chain uses TRBV15 and TRBJ2-2; TCRdb returns TRBD2, unconfirmable since there is no DNA. Germline CDR1 and CDR2: LNHNV and YYDKDF (reference sequence). This CDR3 contains 16 residues. CDR3: CATSKIEGLNTGELFF. The full variable domain, completed using reference TRBV15 and TRBJ2-2, is DAMVIQNPRYQVTQFGKPVTLSCSQTLNHNVMYWYQQKSSQAPKLLFHYYDKDFNNEADTPDNFQSRRPNTSFCFLDIRSPGLGDTAMYLCATSKIEGLNTGELFFGEGSRLTVL.

The CDR3 here is CATSVGALYQETQYF. This chain uses TRBV7-9 with TRBJ2-5; TCRdb names TRBD1, which stays unverified in the absence of DNA. CDR3 length equals 15 residues. CDR1 is SEHNR, CDR2 FQNEAQ, per germline (reference sequence). Using reference TRBV7-9 and TRBJ2-5 for the parts outside the CDR3, the full variable domain is DTGVSQNPRHKITKRGQNVTFRCDPISEHNRLYWYRQTLGQGPEFLTYFQNEAQLEKSRLLSDRFSAERPKGSFSTLEIQRTEQGDSAMYLCATSVGALYQETQYFGPGTRLLVL.

CDR3 sequence reads: CASTAGTSDHEQYF. The V and J genes are TRBV28 and TRBJ2-7; TCRdb's D call, TRBD2, is unchecked because there is no DNA. Germline V gives CDR1 MDHEN, CDR2 SYDVKM. The CDR3 contains 14 residues.

The chain is built from TRBV7-9 and TRBJ1-2; the TRBD1 assignment by TCRdb is unverifiable without DNA. The CDR3 contains 15 residues. Germline-derived CDR1 and CDR2 are SEHNR and FQNEAQ (reference sequence). The chain's CDR3 is CASSDRDRDLYGYTF.

The chain uses TRBV7-8 and TRBJ2-1; TCRdb indicates TRBD1, and absent DNA this call remains unverified. This CDR3 spans 14 amino acids. Germline V gives CDR1 SGHVS, CDR2 FQNEAQ. CDR3 sequence: CASSLDPGDNEQFF.

This rearrangement joins TRBV9 to TRBJ2-1. The V gene's germline CDR1 is SGDLS and CDR2 YYNGEE. The CDR3 sequence is 14 residues long. The CDR3 region is CASSVQGLYNEQFF.

The gene calls are TRBV7-2 and TRBJ2-1; TCRdb indicates TRBD2, and absent DNA this call remains unverified. CDR3 size: 16 residues. The germline gives CDR1 SGHTA, CDR2 FQGNSA. CDR3 sequence reads: CASSLVAGGPYNEQFF.

The chain couples TRBV4-3 to TRBJ2-5. The CDR3 loop spans 17 amino acids. Germline CDR1 LGHNA, CDR2 YSLEER. CDR3 sequence reads: CASSQDLRGRIQETQYF.

The rearrangement joins TRBV7-9 to TRBJ2-1. CDR3 length: 15 residues. CDR1 is SEHNR, CDR2 FQNEAQ, per germline (reference sequence). CDR3 sequence reads: CASSPISGSYNEQFF.

V is TRBV5-5 and J is TRBJ1-1. The CDR3 runs to 15 residues. Per germline, CDR1 SGHKS and CDR2 YYEKEE (reference sequence). CDR3 sequence reads: CASSRWTDGNTEAFF. The full variable domain, with the rest looked up from reference TRBV5-5 and TRBJ1-1, is DAGVTQSPTHLIKTRGQQVTLRCSPISGHKSVSWYQQVLGQGPQFIFQYYEKEERGRGNFPDRFSARQFPNYSSELNVNALLLGDSALYLCASSRWTDGNTEAFFGQGTRLTVV.

The rearrangement uses TRBV7-9 and TRBJ2-7; the TCRdb D gene call, TRBD1, has no DNA to confirm it. The CDR3 is 13 amino acids. Germline-derived CDR1 and CDR2 are SEHNR and FQNEAQ (reference sequence). The CDR3 region is CASSLAGSREQYF. Combining the CDR3 with reference TRBV7-9 and TRBJ2-7 gives the whole variable domain DTGVSQNPRHKITKRGQNVTFRCDPISEHNRLYWYRQTLGQGPEFLTYFQNEAQLEKSRLLSDRFSAERPKGSFSTLEIQRTEQGDSAMYLCASSLAGSREQYFGPGTRLTVT.

The V and J genes are TRBV2 and TRBJ1-2; TCRdb calls TRBD1, which cannot be checked without DNA. In germline, CDR1 is SNHLY, CDR2 FYNNEI. The CDR3 sequence is 14 residues long. CDR3 loop: CASTPSMGRDGYTF.

This rearrangement joins TRBV19 to TRBJ1-1. CDR1 and CDR2 from the germline V gene are LNHDA and SQIVND (reference sequence). The CDR3 runs to 12 residues. The CDR3 sequence is CASRVGRTEAFF.